This is a list of T cell receptor beta chains from one sample in a study of metastatic and nonmetastatic thyroid tumors. TCRdb re-called clones from the PCR reads using MiXCR. Among 1,900 or so clones, approximately 11% were seen once, and the ten largest hold around two fifths. Sequenced: tumor tissue. Receptor source: a female donor with papillary thyroid cancer or a benign thyroid nodule (not recorded which). Some clones in this sample may be carry-over from other donors' samples. Both conserved end residues are part of each CDR3. A D gene is named only where the DNA matches it firmly. Clone size is stated in some rows and not others, as once, few, many or a class when expanded.

TRBJ2-7 | TRBD2 | TRBV11-2 | - | CASSLGAGLIGRSPYEQYF | TGTGCCAGCAGCTTAGGAGCGGGCCTTATCGGGAGGTCCCCCTACGAGCAGTACTTC
TRBJ1-5 | - | TRBV5-1 | many | CASSLAPGAVGPQHF | TGCGCCAGCAGCTTGGCGCCAGGGGCGGTGGGGCCCCAGCATTTT
TRBJ2-2 | TRBD2 | TRBV3-1 | many | CASSPHSGGYTGELFF | TGTGCCAGCAGCCCCCATAGCGGGGGGTATACCGGGGAGCTGTTTTTT
TRBJ2-3 | - | TRBV12-1 | few | CASSFVGLAGGTDTQYF | TGTGCCAGCAGCTTTGTGGGACTAGCGGGAGGCACAGATACGCAGTATTTT
TRBJ2-3 | - | TRBV27 | medium-sized | CASSLYGGITDTQYF | TGTGCCAGCAGTTTATATGGCGGAATCACAGATACGCAGTATTTT
TRBJ1-4 | - | TRBV3-1 | many | CASSQQGPTEKLFF | TGTGCCAGCAGCCAACAGGGACCTACTGAAAAACTGTTTTTT
TRBJ2-7 | - | TRBV6-4 | - | CASSDSGFGACLGSYEQYF | TGTGCCAGCAGTGACTCAGGGTTTGGGGCGTGTCTGGGATCCTACGAGCAGTACTTC
TRBJ2-7 | TRBD1 | TRBV12-3/TRBV12-4 | once | CASASYGTGFYEQYF | TGTGCCAGCGCTTCGTATGGGACAGGGTTCTACGAGCAGTACTTC
TRBJ1-2 | - | TRBV27 | large | CASSLGEGGPGYTF | TGTGCCAGCAGTTTAGGCGAGGGAGGGCCTGGCTACACCTTC
TRBJ2-7 | - | TRBV20-1 | medium-sized | CSARRYEQYF | TGCAGTGCTAGGAGATACGAGCAGTACTTC
TRBJ1-2 | - | TRBV28 | - | CASSVYPPRGGDGYTF | TGTGCCAGCAGTGTTTACCCACCCAGGGGCGGCGATGGCTACACCTTC
TRBJ2-7 | - | TRBV5-1 | - | CASSLAFSGDEQYF | TGCGCCAGCAGCTTGGCATTTTCAGGCGACGAGCAGTACTTC
TRBJ1-6 | - | TRBV6-1 | - | CASSNSPLHF | TGTGCCAGCAGCAATTCACCCCTCCACTTT
TRBJ1-5 | - | TRBV3-1 | many | CASSSLSQPQHF | TGTGCCAGCAGCTCCTTGAGTCAGCCCCAGCATTTT
TRBJ1-1 | - | TRBV19 | medium-sized | CASSITADTEAFF | TGTGCCAGTAGTATCACGGCCGACACTGAAGCTTTCTTT